Shown below are 18 T cell receptor beta chains from a single sample sequenced in a study of CD8+ T cells in alopecia areata. Extracted RNA was reverse transcribed, and the resulting cDNA served as sequencing template. Clones were sequenced by immunoSEQ multiplex PCR, and TCRdb holds only the in-frame ones, with some missing. The sample holds tens of thousands of clones, 29% seen once. Sample treatment: oral pan-JAK inhibitor, 5-10 mg twice daily. The sample here was CD8+ T cells sorted from blood, taken at week 4, from a patient treated with tofacitinib. Receptors were obtained from a human donor with alopecia areata.

This chain links TRBV5-1 with TRBJ2-7, with D tentatively TRBD1 or TRBD2 (5 bases each). The V end was cut by 1 base, the J end by 5 bases, with 13 bases between. The germline V gene has CDR1 SGHRS and CDR2 YFSETQ. This CDR3 is built from 14 residues. The CDR3: CASSLQLGADEQYF. In nucleotides, the CDR3 is TGCGCCAGCAGCTTGCAACTAGGGGCAGACGAGCAGTACTTC.

The J gene is TRBJ2-5, the V gene TRBV29-1, with unresolved D. In germline, CDR1 is SQVTM, CDR2 ANQGSEA. The CDR3 is made up of 12 amino acids. The V end lost 2 bases, the J end lost 5 bases, and 9 bases lay between the germline ends. DNA of the CDR3: TGCAGCGTTGAACGGCCAGAGGAGACCCAGTACTTC. It encodes CSVERPEETQYF.

This chain connects TRBV30 to TRBJ2-7, with 7 bases aligning to TRBD2. Germline loops: CDR1 GTSNPN, CDR2 SVGIG (reference sequence). The CDR3 spans 14 residues. V gave up 2 bases and J gave up 3 bases; unmatched junction bases: 7. CDR3 amino acids: CAWSLGGRGYEQYF. The DNA for the CDR3 is TGTGCCTGGAGTCTCGGGGGGAGAGGCTACGAGCAGTACTTC.

This chain joins TRBV30 and TRBJ2-7, with TRBD1 identical over 8 bases. Per germline, CDR1 GTSNPN and CDR2 SVGIG (reference sequence). This CDR3 spans 13 amino acids. The junction had 6 bases not matched to a gene; V was cut back by 2 bases and J by 6 bases. The CDR3 loop reads CAWSTGQGPEQYF. The CDR3 bases are TGTGCCTGGAGTACAGGACAGGGTCCCGAGCAGTACTTC.

In its sample, this clone was seen a few times. The chain has TRBV29-1 and TRBJ1-1; no clear D gene. This CDR3 is 12 amino acids long. Germline V gene data show CDR1 as SQVTM and CDR2 as ANQGSEA. V was cut by 5 bases and J by 4 bases, with 11 bases left in between. CDR3 in DNA: TGCAGCGTTAGCTTCCGAGGCACTGAAGCTTTCTTT. Translation: CSVSFRGTEAFF.

Concerning this clone: This may stem from a read error, because a much larger clone lies one nucleotide away. The chain employs TRBV25-1 and TRBJ1-1; D remains unclear. CDR3 length: 12 amino acids. V was pared by 4 bases and J by 1 base, with 4 bases between. Germline V lookup: CDR1 MGHDK, CDR2 SYGVNS. As DNA, the CDR3 is TGTGCCAGCAGTGCGGGGAACACTGAAGCTTTCTTT. Amino acids: CASSAGNTEAFF.

V gene TRBV7-2 combines with J gene TRBJ2-5; maybe TRBD2 (5 bases). Germline V gives CDR1 SGHTA, CDR2 FQGNSA. The length of the CDR3 is 16 residues. The germline V and J ends were trimmed by 1 base and 1 base, with 13 bases remaining between them. CDR3 in DNA: TGTGCCAGCAGCTTAGAGGTCGGGGTCCCCCAAGAGACCCAGTACTTC. This translates into CASSLEVGVPQETQYF.

The rearrangement uses TRBV7-9 and TRBJ2-5; 8 bases are shared with TRBD2. CDR3 length equals 15 residues. The V and J ends lost 5 bases and 0 bases, in that order; junction bases with no gene match: 5. Germline V gene sequence: CDR1 SEHNR, CDR2 FQNEAQ (reference sequence). As DNA, the CDR3 is TGTGCCAGCAGCAATGTAGCGGGGTACCAAGAGACCCAGTACTTC. Amino acid sequence: CASSNVAGYQETQYF. The full variable domain, with the rest looked up from reference TRBV7-9 and TRBJ2-5, is DTGVSQNPRHKITKRGQNVTFRCDPISEHNRLYWYRQTLGQGPEFLTYFQNEAQLEKSRLLSDRFSAERPKGSFSTLEIQRTEQGDSAMYLCASSNVAGYQETQYFGPGTRLLVL.

The chain has TRBV29-1 and TRBJ1-2; 10 bases agree with TRBD1. CDR3 length: 15 amino acids. V lost 7 bases, J lost 6 bases, and 14 bases stayed unmatched. Germline CDR1 SQVTM, CDR2 ANQGSEA. The CDR3 region has the DNA TGCAGCGGTAAATCAGGACAGGGGGGAGACGATGGCTACACCTTC. Its translation is CSGKSGQGGDDGYTF. Supplemented by reference TRBV29-1 and TRBJ1-2, the full variable domain reads SAVISQKPSRDICQRGTSLTIQCQVDSQVTMMFWYRQQPGQSLTLIATANQGSEATYESGFVIDKFPISRPNLTFSTLTVSNMSPEDSSIYLCSGKSGQGGDDGYTFGSGTRLTVV.

The chain uses TRBV7-8 and TRBJ2-7; possible D gene TRBD1, 6 bases. Germline-derived CDR1 and CDR2 are SGHVS and FQNEAQ. This CDR3 is built from 16 residues. Trimming pared 3 bases from V and 5 bases from J, leaving 20 bases between. CDR3 residues: CASSLSSAGALHEQYF. CDR3 DNA: TGTGCCAGCAGCTTGTCCAGTGCAGGGGCACTCCACGAGCAGTACTTC.

V gene TRBV27 combines with J gene TRBJ2-7, with D perhaps TRBD2 (6 bases). CDR1 is MNHEY, CDR2 SMNVEV, per germline (reference sequence). The CDR3 consists of 13 residues. V lost 7 bases, J lost 0 bases, and 10 bases lay in between. The CDR3 bases are TGTGCCAGCAAAGCGGGCGCCTCCTACGAGCAGTACTTC. Residues: CASKAGASYEQYF.

The chain couples TRBV30 to TRBJ2-7; 7 bases line up with TRBD2. This CDR3 has 14 amino acids. Germline assignment: CDR1 GTSNPN and CDR2 SVGIG (reference sequence). After removal of 3 bases from V and 6 bases from J, the junction contained 11 bases not matched to a gene. CDR3 bases: TGTGCCTGGAGCGCTTTGGGAGGGCCCGTCGAGCAGTACTTC. Encoded protein: CAWSALGGPVEQYF.

V gene TRBV11-2 combines with J gene TRBJ2-5; no clear D gene. V lost 1 base and J 2 bases, leaving 2 bases between the germline ends. The CDR3 covers 12 residues. The germline gives CDR1 SGHAT, CDR2 FQNNGV. This CDR3 is CASSLGQETQYF. The DNA for the CDR3 is TGTGCCAGCAGCTTAGGGCAAGAGACCCAGTACTTC.

This chain connects TRBV7-9 to TRBJ2-5; 8 bases match TRBD2. V was pared by 2 bases and J by 7 bases, with 15 bases of the junction left unmatched. The CDR3 has 17 amino acids. Germline V gene data show CDR1 as SEHNR and CDR2 as FQNEAQ (reference sequence). In DNA form, the CDR3 reads TGTGCCAGCAGCTTACCGATCCGAGGCCCGGGAGGGGGGACCCAGTACTTC. Translated: CASSLPIRGPGGGTQYF.

This chain joins TRBV29-1 and TRBJ1-3, with a possible D match to TRBD1 (5 bases). V lost 4 bases and J 2 bases, leaving 15 bases between the germline ends. Germline V CDR1 and CDR2: SQVTM, ANQGSEA. CDR3 length: 15 amino acids. The DNA of the CDR3 is TGCAGCGTTGTAAAGGTTGGGGGAACTGGAAACACCATATATTTT. Amino acid sequence: CSVVKVGGTGNTIYF.

This clone has more than one count but fewer than ten. The chain recombines TRBV6-1 with TRBJ2-6, with D possibly being TRBD1 (6 bases). V was clipped by 10 bases and J by 2 bases, with 15 bases between them. The CDR3 has 15 residues. The germline CDR1 and CDR2 sequences are MNHNS and SASEGT. CDR3 loop: CAIGDKGPGANVLTF. The CDR3 coding sequence is TGTGCCATCGGGGACAAGGGCCCTGGGGCCAACGTCCTGACTTTC.

This clone was seen more than once but under ten times. The V gene is TRBV29-1, the J gene TRBJ2-7; D gene uncertain. V was cut by 3 bases and J by 2 bases, with 5 bases left in between. Per germline, CDR1 SQVTM and CDR2 ANQGSEA. This CDR3 comprises 11 residues. The CDR3 is CSVDTTYEQYF. CDR3 coding DNA: TGCAGCGTTGACACTACCTACGAGCAGTACTTC.

Concerning this clone itself: The identical CDR3 is also encoded by other nucleotide sequences in the sample. The gene calls are TRBV29-1 and TRBJ2-7, with D perhaps TRBD1 or TRBD2 (5 bases each). The length of the CDR3 is 13 residues. Germline CDR1 reads SQVTM; CDR2 reads ANQGSEA. Between the trimmed V and J ends, which lost 6 bases and 2 bases, there was a span of 14 bases. CDR3 sequence reads: CSVEGRAPYEQYF. The DNA for the CDR3 is TGCAGCGTAGAGGGCAGGGCCCCCTACGAGCAGTACTTC.